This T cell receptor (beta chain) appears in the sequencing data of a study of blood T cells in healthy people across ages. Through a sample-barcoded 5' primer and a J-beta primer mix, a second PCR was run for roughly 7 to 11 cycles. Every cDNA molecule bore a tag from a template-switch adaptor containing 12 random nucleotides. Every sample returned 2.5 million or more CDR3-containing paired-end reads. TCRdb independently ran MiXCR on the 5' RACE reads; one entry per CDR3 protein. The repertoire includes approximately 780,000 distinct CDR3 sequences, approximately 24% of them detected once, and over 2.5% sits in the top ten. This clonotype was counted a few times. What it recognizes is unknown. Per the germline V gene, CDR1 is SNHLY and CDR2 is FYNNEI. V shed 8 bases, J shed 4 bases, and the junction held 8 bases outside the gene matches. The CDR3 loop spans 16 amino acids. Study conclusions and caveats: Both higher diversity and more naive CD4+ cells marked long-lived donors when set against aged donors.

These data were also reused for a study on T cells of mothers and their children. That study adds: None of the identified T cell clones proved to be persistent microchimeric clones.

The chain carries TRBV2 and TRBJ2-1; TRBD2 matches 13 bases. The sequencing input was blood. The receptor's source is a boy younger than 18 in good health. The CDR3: CASGQTSGGLYNEQFF. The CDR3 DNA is TGTGCCAGCGGTCAGACTAGCGGGGGGCTTTACAATGAGCAGTTCTTC.